This paragraph reports one T cell receptor beta chain. It has no known antigen specificity. No much larger clone exists at a distance of one base, and base qualities are not known. The sample belongs to a study of siplizumab effects on memory and regulatory T cells (dated by TCRdb to the late 2010s). For context, the study as a whole: Across about eight responder-stimulator pairs, mixed lymphocyte reactions were run in pairs, roughly 1 with siplizumab at 0.8 to 1 ug/mL and roughly 1 without drug. The effect of the anti-CD2 antibody siplizumab on alloreactive T-cell subsets was examined in allogeneic mixed lymphocyte reactions constructed from human PBMCs.

Cells in the mixed lymphocyte reaction were cultured together at 37 degrees C for about 6 days. Responder PBMCs were labelled with CFSE and stimulator PBMCs were labelled with Violet Dye, after which the responder and stimulator PBMCs were mixed at a 1:1 ratio. TCRbeta CDR3 sequencing was performed on sorted unstimulated T cells and on proliferating T cells recovered from mixed lymphocyte reactions. Fresh whole blood from over 8 HLA-typed healthy donors was used to isolate PBMCs. After the mixed lymphocyte reaction, proliferating CFSE-low responder T cells were FACS-sorted for TCR sequencing. Overall results and qualifications from the work: The suppressive function of proliferating Tregs from siplizumab cultures was not functionally confirmed. Among mappable alloreactive CD4+ clones, the Treg-derived fraction averaged around 70% with siplizumab versus 25% to 30% in control reactions. Sequences below about 10^-5 frequency were poorly captured, so only a minor fraction of alloreactive clones could be mapped to unstimulated subsets. Siplizumab significantly reduced the cumulative frequency of alloreactive sequences traceable to unstimulated CD4+ memory T cells. A naive or memory phenotype could not be assigned to roughly 75-96% of proliferating CD4+ or CD8+ clones. Compared with memory T cells, unstimulated naive T cells appeared more diverse, and naive cells seemed to make a substantial contribution to the alloresponse.

Looking up the germline V gene yields CDR1 MDHEN and CDR2 SYDVKM. Cut back by 5 bases and 8 bases, the V and J ends lie 15 bases apart. Including cysteine and phenylalanine, the CDR3 has 13 amino acids. Only the CDR3 DNA is retained, 39 bases long and in frame from the first base. Library creation used the immunoSEQ multiplex PCR assay. About 10^5 TCR templates per sample were assayed by the deep sequencing platform. Genomic DNA extracted from sorted T cells was used for TCRbeta CDR3 sequencing. The paper's processing steps were these. The R programming language was used for the clonal analysis of the TCRbeta CDR3 data. Comparing unstimulated samples against CFSE-low samples taken after the reaction was how alloreactive CD4+ and CD8+ clones were defined. Alloreactive CD4+ clones were assigned to regulatory or non-regulatory origin by matching sequences to sorted unstimulated Treg and non-Treg repertoires. TCRdb provides this immuneACCESS table in a form limited to in-frame rearrangements. Some clones are lacking; in checked studies, under half of them reflect an unresolved V gene, and why the rest are absent is not known. V and J calls and clone size are as listed in that table; D and trimming were resolved from the DNA. The sample profile shows approximately 20,000 clones; around 40% of them were found once. In total, the top ten clones hold over 6% of the sample.

The sequenced material came from CFSE-low (dividing) CD4+ T cells sorted from an allogeneic mixed lymphocyte reaction. This clonotype originated in a human donor in good health; the cells came from an allogeneic mixed lymphocyte reaction. Some clones in this sample may be carry-over from other donors' samples. The sequence joins TRBV28 to TRBJ1-1; the D gene is unclear. The CDR3 region has the sequence CASSLHGMDEAFF. The bases read TGTGCCAGCAGTCTACACGGGATGGACGAAGCTTTCTTT.